Listed below are T cell receptor beta chains from one sample, sequenced in a study of OX40 agonist ivuxolimab in advanced cancers. TCRdb's copy holds only in-frame clones and misses some; the assay was immunoSEQ multiplex PCR. The data show 60,000 or so clones, roughly 84% seen once. This material consisted of CD4+ or CD8+ T cells sorted from blood, taken in a trial of the OX40 agonist ivuxolimab. Every receptor here comes from an adult with an advanced solid tumor such as melanoma, head and neck, liver or kidney cancer. Each CDR3 is given with its conserved first and last residue. A D gene is named only where the DNA matches it firmly. Only some rows state a clone size, as once, few, many or a class for expanded clones.

clone_size,j_call,d_call,v_call,cdr3_nt,cdr3_aa
few,TRBJ1-2,TRBD1,TRBV10-2,TGCGCCAGCAGAGCCTCTACCGGAGAGACAGGGATCTATGGCTACACCTTC,CASRASTGETGIYGYTF
NA,TRBJ2-5,TRBD2,TRBV9,TGTGCCAGCAGCGTAGCTGGAGTAGCGGGCGAAGAGACCCAGTACTTC,CASSVAGVAGEETQYF
NA,TRBJ1-2,NA,TRBV7-2,TGTGCCAGCAGCTTAGTTGGCGTAAACGTCTATGGCTACACCTTC,CASSLVGVNVYGYTF
few,TRBJ2-5,NA,TRBV21-1,TGTGCCAGCAGCAACGAAGAGGACAGGAGACAAGAGACCCAGTACTTC,CASSNEEDRRQETQYF
NA,TRBJ1-3,NA,TRBV11-3,TGTGCCAGCAGCTTGTCTGGAAACACCATATATTTT,CASSLSGNTIYF
NA,TRBJ2-5,NA,TRBV6-1,TGTGCCAGCAGTGAACCACCCCTCCAAGAGACCCAGTACTTC,CASSEPPLQETQYF
NA,TRBJ1-1,NA,TRBV9,TGTGCCAGCAGCGTAGACCCTATGAACACTGAAGCTTTCTTT,CASSVDPMNTEAFF
NA,TRBJ2-5,NA,TRBV5-1,TGCGCCAGCAGCTTGGAATTAAAAGAGACCCAGTACTTC,CASSLELKETQYF
NA,TRBJ2-7,TRBD2,TRBV4-3,TGCGCCAGCAGCCAAGGTTATAGCGGGAGAATCTACGAGCAGTACTTC,CASSQGYSGRIYEQYF
NA,TRBJ2-2,NA,TRBV5-4,TGTGCCAGCAGCTTGGGAGGGAGAGACACCGGGGAGCTGTTTTTT,CASSLGGRDTGELFF
NA,TRBJ1-5,NA,TRBV7-2,TGTGCCAGCAGCTCAGACCTAGGCAATCAGCCCCAGCATTTT,CASSSDLGNQPQHF
NA,TRBJ2-2,NA,TRBV18,TGTGCCAGCTCACCGACCGTGGGCGGGGAGCTGTTTTTT,CASSPTVGGELFF
NA,TRBJ1-2,NA,TRBV28,TGTGCCAGCAGTTTATTGAACAACCCAGGGGCCTATGGCTACACCTTC,CASSLLNNPGAYGYTF
few,TRBJ1-5,NA,TRBV2,TGTGCCAGCCGGTGGGTAGGCAATCAGCCCCAGCATTTT,CASRWVGNQPQHF
NA,TRBJ1-4,NA,TRBV14,TGTGCCAGCAGCCAAGAGCAGGGGAGAGAAAAACTGTTTTTT,CASSQEQGREKLFF
NA,TRBJ1-2,NA,TRBV7-2,TGTGCCAGCAGCTTAGGGGGCGGTAACTATGGCTACACCTTC,CASSLGGGNYGYTF
NA,TRBJ2-3,NA,TRBV5-1,TGCGCCAGCAGCTTGTCGACTGGCACAGATACGCAGTATTTT,CASSLSTGTDTQYF
NA,TRBJ2-3,TRBD1,TRBV10-3,TGTGCCACCCGACAGGGGGTAGACACAGATACGCAGTATTTT,CATRQGVDTDTQYF
NA,TRBJ2-3,NA,TRBV5-4,TGTGCCAGCAGCTTATTTCCTAGCACAGATACGCAGTATTTT,CASSLFPSTDTQYF
NA,TRBJ1-5,NA,TRBV7-2,TGTGCCAGCAGCTTAGGGGGGGGAGGGAATCAGCCCCAGCATTTT,CASSLGGGGNQPQHF
NA,TRBJ2-2,NA,TRBV4-3,TGCGCCAGCTCCCAAGGGGGGCGGGACACCGGGGAGCTGTTTTTT,CASSQGGRDTGELFF
NA,TRBJ1-5,NA,TRBV11-2,TGTGCCAGCAGCTTAGACGCCTGGAATCAGCCCCAGCATTTT,CASSLDAWNQPQHF
NA,TRBJ2-2,TRBD2,TRBV5-1,TGCGCCAGCAGCTTCAGTAGCGGGGGGTACACCGGGGAGCTGTTTTTT,CASSFSSGGYTGELFF
NA,TRBJ2-3,NA,TRBV2,TGTGCCAGCAGTTACCTAAGGGGGGCCTCAGATACGCAGTATTTT,CASSYLRGASDTQYF
NA,TRBJ2-2,TRBD2,TRBV2,TGTGCCAGCAGTCCTCGGACTAGATTAAACACCGGGGAGCTGTTTTTT,CASSPRTRLNTGELFF
NA,TRBJ1-2,NA,TRBV27,TGTGCCAGCAGTCTTTATTCGGGCACCCGCTATGGCTACACCTTC,CASSLYSGTRYGYTF
NA,TRBJ2-7,NA,TRBV11-3,TGTGCCAGCAGCTACGCGCACGAGCAGTACTTC,CASSYAHEQYF
NA,TRBJ2-3,NA,TRBV11-3,TGTGCCAGCAGCCACCGGGACGGAGGGACAGATACGCAGTATTTT,CASSHRDGGTDTQYF
NA,TRBJ2-4,NA,TRBV29-1,TGCAGCGTTGAAATGTCCAATCTAGCCAAAAACATTCAGTACTTC,CSVEMSNLAKNIQYF
few,TRBJ2-5,NA,TRBV5-6,TGTGCCAGCAGCTGGGATATCCGGGTGTCAAAAGAGACCCAGTACTTC,CASSWDIRVSKETQYF
NA,TRBJ2-3,NA,TRBV2,TGTGCCAGCAGTGGGCAGGGGGGACCCACAGATACGCAGTATTTT,CASSGQGGPTDTQYF